This TCR beta chain was retrieved from a study of shared clonotypes between healthy human individuals (dated by TCRdb to 2020 to 2022). Describing the broader study: A couple of women and a few men aged 18 to 49 years were included in the cohort. To increase sequencing depth and limit assay-specific biases, TCR repertoire library preparation and sequencing were carried out by different laboratories using diverse techniques. Leukapheresis yielded between about 0.94 and 9 billion PBMCs per donor. For each donor, three plates each were used for CD4 naive and CD4 memory, two plates were used for CD8 naive, and one plate was used for CD8 memory. Blood TCR repertoires of four to six healthy adults were deeply sequenced to estimate repertoire size and the extent of clonotype sharing between individuals. Results and caveats for the whole study, not just this receptor: Clonotypes shared by all four sorted-subset donors showed higher generation probabilities than non-shared clonotypes. Rarefaction of sorted-subset datasets indicated incomplete sequencing despite the large sequencing depth. Estimated clonotype richness was generally larger for naive than for memory subsets. Across four donors, approximately 4.6% of naive CD4, roughly 3.4% of naive CD8, 2.3% of memory CD4, and under 0.45% of memory CD8 clonotypes were shared. The genetic and exposure-history diversity represented was limited by the small number of donors. Pairwise subsampling indicated that sequencing depth was expected to affect the degree of clonotype sharing among donors. Sampling was restricted to blood, and TCR repertoires in tissues likely differ from the TCR repertoires found in blood.

Donors were healthy HIV-negative adults with no recently reported acute infections or vaccinations. All donors were Caucasian adults living in Nashville, Tennessee, USA. CD4+ T cells were enriched by magnetic negative selection, after which naive cells were positively selected on CD45RA and the negative fraction was taken as the memory subset. Blood was collected by leukapheresis, and PBMCs were isolated by Ficoll-Histopaque density gradient centrifugation and then cryopreserved in liquid nitrogen vapor phase. Analytical flow cytometry was used to check the purity and quantity of every magnetically sorted T cell population. From each sorted fraction, genomic DNA was isolated and quantified by UV absorbance on a Nanodrop 2000c. TCR CDR3 regions were amplified from genomic DNA by multiplex PCR using the deep immunoSEQ assay. Extracted genomic DNA from each cell subset was spread evenly across all wells of several immunoSEQ 96-well plates, with each plate serving as a replicate. For sorted subsets, around 200 ng genomic DNA, equal to about 30,000 T cell genomes, was loaded into each replicate PCR. The purified libraries were quantified using a Qubit 3.0 fluorometer, sized with a Bioanalyzer 2100, and then quantified again using the KAPA Library Quantification kit. Every immunoSEQ 96-well plate was sequenced on a separate single-read 150-cycle Illumina NextSeq 550 flow cell. On the study's bioinformatics: Because the immunoSEQ output included only junctional sequences and no quality scores, the filtering could not be the same as the filtering used for full-length reads. Sequences were annotated with PyIR, a Python wrapper for IgBLAST v1.9, using IMGT germline references to assign V/J genes and CDR3. Reads were filtered out if the reads had weak V/J assignments (E-value above 1e-6), no CDR3, stop codons, out-of-frame junctions, or ambiguous translated residues. A V3J clonotype was defined by an identical inferred V gene, J gene, and CDR3 amino acid sequence. The percentage overlap between two repertoires was calculated by dividing the number of shared unique clonotypes by the size of the smaller repertoire. Richness of each repertoire was evaluated using RTK rarefaction, the Chao1 estimator, and Recon v2.1 estimates of unobserved clonotypes. Generation probabilities were computed with OLGA for all TCRbeta clonotypes obtained by the gDNA method from a few donors. TCRdb took this table from immuneACCESS and kept in-frame rearrangements with V and J called. Such tables lack part of the clones; where checked against another copy, unresolved V genes explain under half of the gap, and the rest is unexplained. That table gives V, J and clone size, and the DNA gave D and trimming. Counted in this sample were about 2.4 million clones; 93% of them appeared once. The top ten clones comprise 0.36% of the sample.

Details on this clone: It lacks a known antigen. No base qualities exist here, and no much larger clone lies one base off it.

This TCR was sampled from a young man in good health. Some clones in this sample may be carry-over from other donors' samples. The sample was naive CD4+ T cells from PBMCs. Per the publication, the cell subset or site label means: CD45RA+ positively selected.

The CDR3 in this case is CASGGGQRFHEQYF. In nucleotide form, the sequence is TGTGCCAGCGGGGGCGGGCAGCGATTTCACGAGCAGTACTTC. Here the chain combines TRBV6-5 and TRBJ2-7; a weak D assignment points to TRBD1 (6 bases agree). From the germline V gene, CDR1 is MNHEY and CDR2 is SVGAGI. The V and J ends are trimmed by 8 bases and 5 bases, leaving 19 bases between them. From the cysteine up to the phenylalanine, the CDR3 has a length of 14 residues. Here the CDR3 DNA is all that survives: 42 bases in frame from base 1.